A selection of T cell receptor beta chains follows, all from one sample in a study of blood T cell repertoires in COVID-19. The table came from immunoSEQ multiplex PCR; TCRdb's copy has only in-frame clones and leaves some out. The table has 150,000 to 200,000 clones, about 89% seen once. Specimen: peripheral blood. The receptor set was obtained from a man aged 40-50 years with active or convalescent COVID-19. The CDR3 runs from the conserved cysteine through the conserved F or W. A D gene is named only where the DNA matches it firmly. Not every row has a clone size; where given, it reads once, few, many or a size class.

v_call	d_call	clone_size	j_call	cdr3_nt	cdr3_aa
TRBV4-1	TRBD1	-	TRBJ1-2	TGCGCCAGCAGCCAACCTACAGGGGGGGACTATGGCTACACCTTC	CASSQPTGGDYGYTF
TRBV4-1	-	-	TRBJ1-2	TGCGCCAGCAGCCAAGTCGGCAGGGCACACACCTTC	CASSQVGRAHTF
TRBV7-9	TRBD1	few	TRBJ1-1	TGTGCCAGCAGCAACAGGGGAGCGAACACTGAAGCTTTCTTT	CASSNRGANTEAFF
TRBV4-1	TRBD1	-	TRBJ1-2	TGCGCCAGTCGAGGACAGGGTGACTATGGCTACACCTTC	CASRGQGDYGYTF
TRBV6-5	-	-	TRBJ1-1	TGTGCCAGCAGTTCCAACGGAGGAACTGAAGCTTTCTTT	CASSSNGGTEAFF
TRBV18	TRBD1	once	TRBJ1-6	TGTGCCAGCTCACCGGGACAGGTTGATAATTCACCCCTCCACTTT	CASSPGQVDNSPLHF
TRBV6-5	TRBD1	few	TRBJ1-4	TGTGCCAGCAAGCCTTCAGGGGGCGCGTATGAAAAACTGTTTTTT	CASKPSGGAYEKLFF
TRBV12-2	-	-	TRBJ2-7	TGTGCAAGCACCTTATGGCTAGCGGGTCCGACCTACGAGCAGTACTTC	CASTLWLAGPTYEQYF
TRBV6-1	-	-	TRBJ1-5	TGTGCCAGCAGTGAAAGGTGGGCCGTAGTGCAGCCCCAGCATTTT	CASSERWAVVQPQHF
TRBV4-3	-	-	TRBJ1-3	TGCGCCAGCAGCCAAGAGGTCGGCTCTGGAAACACCATATATTTT	CASSQEVGSGNTIYF
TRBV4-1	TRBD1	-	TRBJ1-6	TGCGCCAGCAGCCAAGAACTTGGACAGGGGAATTCACCCCTCCACTTT	CASSQELGQGNSPLHF
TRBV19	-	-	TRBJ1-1	TGTGCCAGCCACGACAGGACCTCGCAAGCTTTCTTT	CASHDRTSQAFF
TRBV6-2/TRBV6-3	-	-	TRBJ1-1	TGTGCCAGCAGTAAAAAACAGGGACCTATGAACACTGAAGCTTTCTTT	CASSKKQGPMNTEAFF
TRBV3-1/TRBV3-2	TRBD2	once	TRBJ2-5	TGTGCCAGCAGCCAAGATCCTAGCGGGGAAGAGACCCAGTACTTC	CASSQDPSGEETQYF
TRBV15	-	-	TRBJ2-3	TGTGCCACCAGCAGAGATCAACCCGCGACTGGAGATACGCAGTATTTT	CATSRDQPATGDTQYF
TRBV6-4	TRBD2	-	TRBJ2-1	TGTGCCAGCAGTGAAACTAGCGGGGGCCTCTACAATGAGCAGTTCTTC	CASSETSGGLYNEQFF
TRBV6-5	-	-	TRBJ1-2	TGTGCCAGCAGTCTCCCGAAGGGGGTTGGCTACACCTTC	CASSLPKGVGYTF
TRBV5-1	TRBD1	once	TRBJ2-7	TGCGCCAGCAGCCGAGGACAGGGGGGCGACGAGCAGTACTTC	CASSRGQGGDEQYF
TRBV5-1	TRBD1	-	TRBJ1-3	TGCGCCAGCAGCCCACAGGGGGCGCTTTCTGGAAACACCATATATTTT	CASSPQGALSGNTIYF
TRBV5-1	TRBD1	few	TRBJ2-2	TGCGCCAGCAGCCCAAGGACAGGGAACACCGGGGAGCTGTTTTTT	CASSPRTGNTGELFF
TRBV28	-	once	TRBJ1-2	TGTGCCAGCAGTTCCTTCCCTACAGGACCTCGTAACTATGGCTACACCTTC	CASSSFPTGPRNYGYTF
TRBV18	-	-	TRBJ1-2	TGTGCCAGCTCACCCAAAGGCAGGGATGGCTACACCTTC	CASSPKGRDGYTF
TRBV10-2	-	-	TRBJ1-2	TGCGCCAGCCAGGGGAACTATGGCTACACCTTC	CASQGNYGYTF
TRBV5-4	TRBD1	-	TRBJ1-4	TGTGCCAGCAGCCAGGACAGGGGAAATGAAAAACTGTTTTTT	CASSQDRGNEKLFF
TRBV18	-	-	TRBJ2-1	TGTGCCAGCTCACCAATGGCCAAAGAGCAGTTCTTC	CASSPMAKEQFF
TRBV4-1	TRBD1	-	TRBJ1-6	TGCGCCAGCAACCGCCAGGGGGGTAATTCACCCCTCCACTTT	CASNRQGGNSPLHF
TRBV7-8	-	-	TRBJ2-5	TGTGCCAGCACCACTAATTGGCGCGGGGAGACCCAGTACTTC	CASTTNWRGETQYF
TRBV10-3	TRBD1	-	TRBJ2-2	TGTGCCATCAGCGAACGACAGGGGGACACCGGGGAGCTGTTTTTT	CAISERQGDTGELFF
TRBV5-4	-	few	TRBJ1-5	TGTGCCAGCAGCTTGCCGGATCAGCCCCAGCATTTT	CASSLPDQPQHF
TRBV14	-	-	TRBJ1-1	TGTGCCAGCAGCCACACGGCAGGGAACACTGAAGCTTTCTTT	CASSHTAGNTEAFF
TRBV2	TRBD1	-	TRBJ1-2	TGTGCCAGCATCATGACAGGGGTTAACTATGGCTACACCTTC	CASIMTGVNYGYTF
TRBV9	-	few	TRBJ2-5	TGTGCCAGCAGCCAGAGGAACCAAGAGACCCAGTACTTC	CASSQRNQETQYF
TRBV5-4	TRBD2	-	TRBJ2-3	TGTGCCAGCAGCCGGACTAGCGGTAGCACAGATACGCAGTATTTT	CASSRTSGSTDTQYF
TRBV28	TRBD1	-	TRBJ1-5	TGTGCCAGCAGTTTCCGCCCCCTGACAGGGTCGCGTCAGCCCCAGCATTTT	CASSFRPLTGSRQPQHF
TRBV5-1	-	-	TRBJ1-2	TGCGCCAGCAGCTTGGAACAGGGTCTAGGCTACACCTTC	CASSLEQGLGYTF
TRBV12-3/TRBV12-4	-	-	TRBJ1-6	TGTGCCAGCACCCCGACAGCCAATTCACCCCTCCACTTT	CASTPTANSPLHF
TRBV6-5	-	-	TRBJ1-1	TGTGCCAGCAGTTACTCCGGGGTAAAGGCTGAAGCTTTCTTT	CASSYSGVKAEAFF
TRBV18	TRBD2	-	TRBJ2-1	TGTGCCAGCTCACCATGGACTAGCGGTAACAATGAGCAGTTCTTC	CASSPWTSGNNEQFF
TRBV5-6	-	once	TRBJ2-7	TGTGCCAGCAGCTTACCTGGTACAGGGAAATCGGGCGAGCAGTACTTC	CASSLPGTGKSGEQYF
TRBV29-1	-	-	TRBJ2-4	TGCAGCGTTGCCGACGGACAAGCCAAAAACATTCAGTACTTC	CSVADGQAKNIQYF
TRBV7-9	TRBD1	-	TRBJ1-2	TGTGCCAGCAGCCACGGACAGGGGGCGAATGGCTACACCTTC	CASSHGQGANGYTF
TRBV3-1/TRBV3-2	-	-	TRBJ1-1	TGTGCCAGCAGCCACGGCGGCAACACTGAAGCTTTCTTT	CASSHGGNTEAFF
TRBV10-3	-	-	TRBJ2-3	TGTGCCATCAGTGGACAGGTCTCAGATACGCAGTATTTT	CAISGQVSDTQYF
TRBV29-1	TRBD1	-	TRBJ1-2	TGCAGCGTCCACAGGGGAAGCGGCTACACCTTC	CSVHRGSGYTF
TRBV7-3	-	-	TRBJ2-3	TGTGCCAGCAGCTCGACGGGAGACCCCACAGATACGCAGTATTTT	CASSSTGDPTDTQYF
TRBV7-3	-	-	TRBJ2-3	TGTGCCAGCAGCTTAATCGCGGGTGCACCAGATACGCAGTATTTT	CASSLIAGAPDTQYF
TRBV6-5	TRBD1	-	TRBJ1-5	TGTGCCAGCAGGCGGACAGGGGAGGGAAATCAGCCCCAGCATTTT	CASRRTGEGNQPQHF
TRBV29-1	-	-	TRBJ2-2	TGCAGCGTGACTAGGTCGGGCGGGGAGCTGTTTTTT	CSVTRSGGELFF
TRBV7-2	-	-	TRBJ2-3	TGTGCCAGCAGCAATCTCTTAGAGGCGGATACGCAGTATTTT	CASSNLLEADTQYF
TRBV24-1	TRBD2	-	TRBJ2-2	TGTGCCACCAGTGACGGACTAGCGGGGAACACCGGGGAGCTGTTTTTT	CATSDGLAGNTGELFF